This T cell receptor (beta chain) was sequenced in a study of CXCR3-negative and CXCR3-positive naive CD8 T cells (dated by TCRdb to 2018 to 2020). Regarding the study in general: In total, about 135 million TRB reads were obtained, or roughly 1.5 +/- 0.3 million reads per library. Data from 11 donors, pooled across two independent experiments, went into the diversity and physicochemical repertoire analyses. TRBV-TRBJ cluster analysis included naive subsets from a handful of donors and memory cells from 3 donors. Points the paper makes about the study in general: TRBV-TRBJ usage was similar between naive CXCR3-negative and CXCR3-positive cells from the same donor, while memory cells showed distinct patterns. Freshly isolated PBMCs were used for most assays because CXCR3 expression partially decreased after cryopreservation. Surface CD5, linked to self-reactivity in mice, was comparable between naive subsets; TCR interaction strength was therefore also inferred from TRB CDR3 physicochemical properties. Compared with CXCR3-negative naive cells, CXCR3-positive naive cells had TRB CDR3s with higher hydrophobicity (lower Kidera factor 4), lower energy, and higher strength and volume indices. Comparably high repertoire diversity was found in both naive subsets, whereas much lower repertoire diversity was found in memory CD8+ T cells.

On this clonotype: The antigen it binds to is not known.

For every CD8+ T cell subset, 250,000 to 300,000 cells were flow-sorted straight into RLT lysis buffer, and each subset was sorted in triplicate. To exclude memory contaminants, naive CD8+ T cells were stringently defined as CD45RO-CCR7+CD27+CD95-. Peripheral blood mononuclear cells were isolated from buffy coats using standard density gradient centrifugation. A FACSAria III was used to flow-sort naive CD8+ T cells into CXCR3-negative and CXCR3-positive populations. Total RNA was extracted from sorted cells with an RNeasy Mini Kit. From the germline V gene, CDR1 is SGHVS and CDR2 is FQNEAQ. The CDR3, from cysteine to phenylalanine, totals 16 residues. No DNA sequence was recorded. Data came from a NextSeq 550. The Human TCR Profiling Kit (MiLaboratory) was used to prepare UMI-labeled 5' RACE TRB cDNA libraries. The full amount of extracted RNA was used for cDNA synthesis, and the full amount of resulting cDNA was used for PCR amplification. Libraries were prepared in parallel using an identical number of PCR cycles. Turning to the authors' computational methods: With a minimum of two reads required per UMI, MIGEC and MiXCR pulled out about 50,000 +/- 10,000 unique UMI-labeled TRB cDNA molecules from each library. On average, about 40,000 +/- 10,000 functional in-frame TRB CDR3 nucleotide clonotypes lacking stop codons were found per library. After downsampling to 5000 UMI-labeled TRB molecules per sample, diversity metrics, including normalized Shannon-Wiener and Chao1, were computed in VDJtools. VDJtools was used to calculate clonotype-size-weighted physicochemical properties of the central five CDR3 residues, namely interaction energy, strength, volume and Kidera factor 4. After TCRdb reprocessed the reads, each CDR3 protein sequence was kept as one row, without DNA. It is TCRdb's table, rather than the study itself, that gives the V and J calls and clone size. The data table for this sample lists roughly 70,000 distinct CDR3 sequences. In total, the top ten clones hold around 1.5% of the sample.

This clonotype was sampled from a human donor in good health. Some clones in this sample may be carry-over from other donors' samples. The sample consisted of naive CXCR3- CD8+ T cells from blood. What this sample's cell subset or site label stands for: CD45RO-CCR7+CD27+CD95- naive CD8+ T cells lacking CXCR3 (TNR3-). This receptor chain uses TRBV7-8 and TRBJ2-5; TCRdb's D call, TRBD2, is unchecked because there is no DNA. The CDR3 reads as follows: CASSPGPSGGHGTQYF.